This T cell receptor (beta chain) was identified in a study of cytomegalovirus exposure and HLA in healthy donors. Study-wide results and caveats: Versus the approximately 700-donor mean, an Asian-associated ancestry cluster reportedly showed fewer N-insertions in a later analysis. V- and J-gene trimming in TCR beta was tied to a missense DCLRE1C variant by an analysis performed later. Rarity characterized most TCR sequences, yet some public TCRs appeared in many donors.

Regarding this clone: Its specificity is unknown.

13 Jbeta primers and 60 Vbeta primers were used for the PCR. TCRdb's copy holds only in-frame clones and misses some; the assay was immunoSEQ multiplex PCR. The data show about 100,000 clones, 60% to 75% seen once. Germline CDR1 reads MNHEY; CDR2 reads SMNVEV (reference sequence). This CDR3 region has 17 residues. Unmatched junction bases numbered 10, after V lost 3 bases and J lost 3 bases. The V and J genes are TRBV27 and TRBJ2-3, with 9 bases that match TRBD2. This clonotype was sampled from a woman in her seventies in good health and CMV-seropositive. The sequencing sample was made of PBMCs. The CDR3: CASSLAVAGVGTDTQYF. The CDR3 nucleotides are TGTGCCAGCAGTTTGGCGGTAGCGGGAGTAGGGACAGATACGCAGTATTTT.